This entry lists 24 T cell receptor beta chains sequenced from one sample in a study of blood T cell repertoires in COVID-19. Using immunoSEQ multiplex PCR, the repertoire was profiled, and TCRdb retains in-frame clones only, with some absent. Of 200,000 to 300,000 clones in the sample, roughly 80% were seen once. What was sequenced was peripheral blood. These receptors all come from a woman in her sixties with active or convalescent COVID-19.

J is TRBJ1-6 and V is TRBV6-5, with 8 positions matching TRBD1. Germline loops: CDR1 MNHEY, CDR2 SVGAGI. The CDR3 covers 15 residues. The V gene end was trimmed by 9 bases and the J gene end by 10 bases; junction bases not matched to a gene: 14. The CDR3 loop reads CARSRFDRGRSPLHF. Here the CDR3 DNA reads TGTGCCAGGTCCCGCTTCGACAGGGGTCGATCACCCCTCCACTTT.

This chain links TRBV6-5 with TRBJ2-7; 11 bases are a match to TRBD1. In germline, CDR1 is MNHEY, CDR2 SVGAGI. There are 14 residues in the CDR3. V dropped 7 bases and J dropped 6; count of bases not matched to a gene: 8. The CDR3 nucleotides read TGTGCCAGCAATAAGGACAGGGGGCCAGGCGAGCAGTACTTC. This encodes CASNKDRGPGEQYF.

The rearrangement links TRBV3-1 (or the pseudogene TRBV3-2) to TRBJ2-2; 10 bases fit TRBD1. V lost 4 bases, J lost 5 bases, and 4 bases stayed unmatched. The CDR3 runs 15 residues. Germline V gene data show CDR1 as LGHDT and CDR2 as YNNKEL (reference sequence). For the CDR3, the DNA is TGTGCCAGCAGCCGAGGGACAGGGGTTACCGGGGAGCTGTTTTTT. Amino acid sequence: CASSRGTGVTGELFF.

The chain carries TRBV5-1 and TRBJ2-1; possible D gene TRBD2, 5 bases. The V and J ends lost 1 base and 6 bases respectively, with 8 bases between them. The germline gives CDR1 SGHRS, CDR2 YFSETQ. The CDR3 has 13 amino acids. CDR3 DNA sequence: TGCGCCAGCAGCTTGCACGCGGGCAATGAGCAGTTCTTC. As protein: CASSLHAGNEQFF.

V is TRBV4-1 and J is TRBJ2-1; 11 bases are a match to TRBD2. CDR3 size: 16 residues. The J segment lost 4 bases and the V segment lost 4 bases, leaving 6 bases of the junction unmatched. Germline V gene lookup returns CDR1 MGHRA and CDR2 YSYEKL. This CDR3 reads CASSPGTSGVYNEQFF. Written as DNA, the CDR3 is TGCGCCAGCAGCCCGGGGACTAGCGGAGTTTACAATGAGCAGTTCTTC.

The gene calls are TRBV5-1 and TRBJ1-3, with 9 bases lining up with TRBD1. There are 16 residues in the CDR3. The V gene end was trimmed by 4 bases and the J gene end by 1 base; junction bases not matched to a gene: 6. The germline CDR1 and CDR2 sequences are SGHRS and YFSETQ. The CDR3 coding sequence is TGCGCCAGCAGCCCCGCCGGGACAGGGTCTGGAAACACCATATATTTT. It codes for CASSPAGTGSGNTIYF.

V usage is TRBV7-9 and J usage is TRBJ1-1; D gene unclear. The CDR3 has 12 residues. Between the trimmed V and J ends, which lost 5 bases and 4 bases, there was a span of 8 bases. The germline V gene has CDR1 SEHNR and CDR2 FQNEAQ (reference sequence). CDR3 region: CASSRVGTEAFF. The CDR3 DNA is TGTGCCAGCAGCCGGGTGGGCACTGAAGCTTTCTTT.

The J gene is TRBJ1-2, the V gene TRBV20-1; 7 nucleotides match TRBD1. Looked up from germline, CDR1 is DFQATT and CDR2 is SNEGSKA (reference sequence). J lost 4 bases, V lost 7 bases, and 3 bases had no gene match. The CDR3 is 11 amino acids. CDR3 bases: TGCAGTGTATCAGGGGGCTATGGCTACACCTTC. Amino acid sequence: CSVSGGYGYTF.

The chain joins TRBV6-2 or TRBV6-3 to TRBJ1-2; a possible D gene is TRBD1 (5 bases). Trimming shortened V by 0 bases and J by 3 bases, and 11 bases separated the two germline ends. CDR3 length: 15 amino acids. Germline assignment: CDR1 MNHEY and CDR2 SVGEGT. CDR3 amino acids: CASSYSRTSDYGYTF. For the CDR3, the DNA is TGTGCCAGCAGTTACTCGCGGACATCGGACTATGGCTACACCTTC.

CDR3 amino acids: CAISESTVTYEQYF. Written as DNA, the CDR3 is TGTGCCATCAGTGAGTCGACTGTTACCTACGAGCAGTACTTC. The chain is built from TRBV10-3 and TRBJ2-7; D remains ambiguous. Between the trimmed V and J ends, which lost 0 bases and 2 bases, there was a span of 8 bases. CDR1 ENHRY and CDR2 SYGVKD come from the germline V gene. This CDR3 spans 14 amino acids.

The rearrangement uses TRBV12-2 and TRBJ2-5; the D call of TRBD2 is as the table states it, not checked on the DNA. TRBV12-2 is a recognized pseudogene. This CDR3 has 14 residues. The CDR3 spells CASRFRTSRETQYF. The CDR3 bases are TGTGCAAGTCGCTTTCGGACTAGCCGGGAGACCCAGTACTTC.

The genes are TRBV24-1 and TRBJ2-1; D might be TRBD1 (6 bases). Per germline, CDR1 KGHDR and CDR2 SFDVKD. The CDR3 sequence is 12 residues long. Trimming cost V 9 bases and J 4 bases, with 9 bases left between them. The chain's CDR3 is CATVDRYNEQFF. CDR3 coding DNA: TGTGCCACCGTTGACAGGTACAATGAGCAGTTCTTC.

The rearrangement links TRBV28 to TRBJ2-5, with 7 bases lining up with TRBD2. Per germline, CDR1 MDHEN and CDR2 SYDVKM. CDR3 length equals 14 residues. V gave up 3 bases and J gave up 5 bases; unmatched junction bases: 6. CDR3 DNA: TGTGCCAGCAGTTTGGCGGGGGTGGTGGAGACCCAGTACTTC. Amino acids: CASSLAGVVETQYF.

The rearrangement joins TRBV29-1 to TRBJ2-3; 8 nucleotides align to TRBD1. J was trimmed by 8 bases and V by 6 bases; bases with no gene match: 16. The CDR3 length is 15 residues. CDR1 is SQVTM and CDR2 is ANQGSEA in the germline V gene. The DNA of the CDR3 is TGCAGCGTGCTCCTCCGGAACAGGGGGATGAGTACGCAGTATTTT. Translated: CSVLLRNRGMSTQYF.

In regard to this clone: At one end the junction does not follow the germline gene, possibly because of a read error. The chain combines TRBV5-1 with TRBJ2-5; TRBD2 might be the D (5 bases). The CDR3 totals 16 residues. Per the germline V gene, CDR1 is SGHRS and CDR2 is YFSETQ. In DNA, the CDR3 is TGCGCCAGCAACTTGGGGTGGGGAGCGTCGGTAGAGACCCAGTACTTC. The encoded protein is CASNLGWGASVETQYF.

The chain joins TRBV4-1 to TRBJ2-2; no firm D call. There are 16 residues in the CDR3. Trimming removed 0 bases from V and 7 bases from J, with 15 bases in between. The germline V gene has CDR1 MGHRA and CDR2 YSYEKL. This CDR3 reads CASSQEFYPTGGELFF. The CDR3 region has the DNA TGCGCCAGCAGCCAAGAGTTCTACCCTACCGGCGGGGAGCTGTTTTTT.

The gene calls are TRBV7-6 and TRBJ2-3; the match to TRBD2 covers 10 bases. Trimming removed 4 bases from V and 3 bases from J; junction bases left unmatched: 4. CDR3 length: 15 residues. Germline CDR1 is SGHVS and CDR2 is FNYEAQ. The CDR3 spells CASSSRTSGTDTQYF. CDR3 in DNA: TGTGCCAGCAGCTCCCGGACTAGCGGAACAGATACGCAGTATTTT.

The chain recombines TRBV5-1 with TRBJ1-6, with 8 positions matching TRBD1. Losses at the gene ends were 3 bases for V and 10 bases for J; bases not matched to a gene: 6. Germline CDR1 reads SGHRS; CDR2 reads YFSETQ. This CDR3 is 14 amino acids long. CDR3: CASSSGQGRSPLHF. For the CDR3, the DNA is TGCGCCAGCAGCTCCGGACAGGGAAGATCACCCCTCCACTTT.

The chain recombines TRBV5-1 with TRBJ1-1, with 8 bases aligning to TRBD1. There are 13 residues in the CDR3. Unmatched junction bases numbered 4, after V lost 8 bases and J lost 1 base. Germline CDR1 reads SGHRS; CDR2 reads YFSETQ. The CDR3 region is CASTGQENTEAFF. The CDR3, as DNA: TGCGCCAGTACGGGACAGGAGAACACTGAAGCTTTCTTT.

The V and J genes are TRBV24-1 and TRBJ1-1; D not certain. CDR1 is KGHDR and CDR2 is SFDVKD in the germline V gene. The CDR3 sequence is 10 residues long. V lost 9 bases to trimming and J lost 6 bases, with 7 bases between them. CDR3 region: CATVYAEAFF. CDR3 nucleotide sequence: TGTGCCACCGTTTATGCTGAAGCTTTCTTT.

This chain uses TRBV3-1 (or the pseudogene TRBV3-2) with TRBJ2-3, with TRBD1 matching over 7 bases. The V gene end was trimmed by 2 bases and the J gene end by 6 bases; junction bases not matched to a gene: 11. Per the germline V gene, CDR1 is LGHDT and CDR2 is YNNKEL (reference sequence). This CDR3 contains 16 residues. The CDR3 DNA reads as TGTGCCAGCAGCCAAAGCGGTAGGGGGCCAGGGGATACGCAGTATTTT. As protein: CASSQSGRGPGDTQYF.

This clone was counted a single time. This chain links TRBV19 with TRBJ2-7; TRBD1 might be the D (5 bases). The germline V and J ends were trimmed by 3 bases and 2 bases, with 11 bases remaining between them. The germline gives CDR1 LNHDA, CDR2 SQIVND (reference sequence). The CDR3 length is 14 residues. CDR3 sequence (DNA): TGTGCCAGTAGTATTCGTCAGGGTCCCTACGAGCAGTACTTC. It encodes CASSIRQGPYEQYF.

A single count supports this clone. The CDR3 sequence is CASSLTGPNQYF. DNA for the CDR3: TGTGCCAGCAGCTTGACAGGTCCGAATCAGTACTTC. This chain uses TRBV7-9 with TRBJ2-7; the D gene is possibly TRBD1 (6 bases). Trimming took 3 bases from V and 10 from J, leaving 13 bases between them. The V gene's germline CDR1 is SEHNR and CDR2 FQNEAQ (reference sequence). The CDR3 runs to 12 residues.

The chain links TRBV5-1 to TRBJ1-3, with 9 bases fitting TRBD1. The V gene's germline CDR1 is SGHRS and CDR2 YFSETQ. V trimming: 0 bases; J trimming: 1 base; junction bases outside the gene matches: 2. The CDR3 has 16 residues. The CDR3 sequence is CASSLGQGVSGNTIYF. The DNA of the CDR3 is TGCGCCAGCAGCTTGGGACAGGGGGTTTCTGGAAACACCATATATTTT. The whole variable domain, remainder taken from reference TRBV5-1 and TRBJ1-3, is KAGVTQTPRYLIKTRGQQVTLSCSPISGHRSVSWYQQTPGQGLQFLFEYFSETQRNKGNFPGRFSGRQFSNSRSEMNVSTLELGDSALYLCASSLGQGVSGNTIYFGEGSWLTVV.